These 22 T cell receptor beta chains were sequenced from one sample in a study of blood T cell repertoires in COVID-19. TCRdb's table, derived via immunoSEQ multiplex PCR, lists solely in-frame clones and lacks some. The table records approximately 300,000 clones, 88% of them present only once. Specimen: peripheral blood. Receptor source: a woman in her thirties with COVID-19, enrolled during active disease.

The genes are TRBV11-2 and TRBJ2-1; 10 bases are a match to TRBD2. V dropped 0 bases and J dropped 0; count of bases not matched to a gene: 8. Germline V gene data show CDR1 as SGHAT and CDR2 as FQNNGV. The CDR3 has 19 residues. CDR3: CASSLDLLAGDLSYNEQFF. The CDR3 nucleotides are TGTGCCAGCAGCTTAGATCTGCTAGCGGGAGACCTCTCCTACAATGAGCAGTTCTTC.

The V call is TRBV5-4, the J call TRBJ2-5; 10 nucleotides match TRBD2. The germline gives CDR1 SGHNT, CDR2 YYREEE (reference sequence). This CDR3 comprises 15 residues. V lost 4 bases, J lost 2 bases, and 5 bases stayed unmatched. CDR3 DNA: TGTGCCAGCAGCCCCTGGACTAGCGGACAAGAGACCCAGTACTTC. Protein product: CASSPWTSGQETQYF.

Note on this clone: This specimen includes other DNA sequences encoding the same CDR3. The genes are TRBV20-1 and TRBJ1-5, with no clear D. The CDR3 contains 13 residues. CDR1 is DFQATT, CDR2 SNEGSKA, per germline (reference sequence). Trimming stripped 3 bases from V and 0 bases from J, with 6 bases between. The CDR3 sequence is CSASLLSNQPQHF. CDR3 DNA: TGCAGTGCTAGTCTCCTTAGCAATCAGCCCCAGCATTTT.

In nucleotides, the CDR3 is TGTGCCAGCAGTGAGACTAGCGCCTACGAGCAGTACTTC. Its translation: CASSETSAYEQYF. The V gene is TRBV6-1, the J gene TRBJ2-7, with 8 positions matching TRBD2. The CDR3 has 13 amino acids. The trim removed 3 bases at V and 2 bases at J, leaving 0 bases unmatched. The germline V gene encodes CDR1 MNHNS and CDR2 SASEGT.

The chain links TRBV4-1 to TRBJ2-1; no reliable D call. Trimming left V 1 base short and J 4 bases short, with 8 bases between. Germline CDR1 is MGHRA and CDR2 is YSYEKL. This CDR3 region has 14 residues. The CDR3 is CASSQVQDYNEQFF. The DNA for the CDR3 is TGCGCCAGCAGCCAAGTGCAGGATTACAATGAGCAGTTCTTC.

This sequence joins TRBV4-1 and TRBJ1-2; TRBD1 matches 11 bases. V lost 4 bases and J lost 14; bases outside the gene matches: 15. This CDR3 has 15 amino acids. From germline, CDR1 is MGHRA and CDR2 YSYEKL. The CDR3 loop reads CASSRASGQGAPTTF. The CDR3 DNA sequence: TGCGCCAGCAGCCGGGCCAGCGGACAGGGGGCTCCTACAACCTTC.

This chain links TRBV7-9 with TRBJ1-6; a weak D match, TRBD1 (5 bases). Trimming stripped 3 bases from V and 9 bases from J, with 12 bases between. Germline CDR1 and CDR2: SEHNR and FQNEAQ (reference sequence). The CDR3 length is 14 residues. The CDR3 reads CASSFQGNRSPLHF. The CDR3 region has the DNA TGTGCCAGCAGCTTCCAGGGAAATCGTTCACCCCTCCACTTT.

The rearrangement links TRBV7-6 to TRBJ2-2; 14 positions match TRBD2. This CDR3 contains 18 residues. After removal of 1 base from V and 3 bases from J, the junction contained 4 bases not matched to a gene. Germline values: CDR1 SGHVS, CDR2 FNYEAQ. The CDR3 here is CASSLVGLAGADTGELFF. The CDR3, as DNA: TGTGCCAGCAGCTTAGTGGGACTAGCGGGAGCAGACACCGGGGAGCTGTTTTTT.

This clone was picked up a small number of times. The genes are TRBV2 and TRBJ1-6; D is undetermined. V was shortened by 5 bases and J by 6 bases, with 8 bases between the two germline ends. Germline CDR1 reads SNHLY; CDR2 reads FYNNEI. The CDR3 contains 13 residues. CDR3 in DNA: TGTGCCAGCAGTCGGGAGCCTAATTCACCCCTCCACTTT. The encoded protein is CASSREPNSPLHF.

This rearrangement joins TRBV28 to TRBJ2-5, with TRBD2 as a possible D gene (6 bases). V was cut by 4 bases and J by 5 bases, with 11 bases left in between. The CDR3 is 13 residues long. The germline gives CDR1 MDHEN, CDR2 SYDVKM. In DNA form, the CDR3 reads TGTGCCAGCAGTTCCGGGACTTTTGAGACCCAGTACTTC. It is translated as CASSSGTFETQYF.

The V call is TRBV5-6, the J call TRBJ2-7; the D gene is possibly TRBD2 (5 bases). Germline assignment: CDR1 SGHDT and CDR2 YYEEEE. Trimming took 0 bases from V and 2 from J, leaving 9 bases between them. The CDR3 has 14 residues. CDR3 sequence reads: CASSLGGITYEQYF. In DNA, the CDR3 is TGTGCCAGCAGCTTGGGAGGGATTACCTACGAGCAGTACTTC.

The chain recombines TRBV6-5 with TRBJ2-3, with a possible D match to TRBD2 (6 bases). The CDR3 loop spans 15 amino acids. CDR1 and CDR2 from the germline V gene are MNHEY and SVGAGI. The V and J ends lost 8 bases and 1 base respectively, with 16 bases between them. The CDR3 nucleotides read TGTGCCAGCCACACGGGCGGGAAACGCACAGATACGCAGTATTTT. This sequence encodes CASHTGGKRTDTQYF.

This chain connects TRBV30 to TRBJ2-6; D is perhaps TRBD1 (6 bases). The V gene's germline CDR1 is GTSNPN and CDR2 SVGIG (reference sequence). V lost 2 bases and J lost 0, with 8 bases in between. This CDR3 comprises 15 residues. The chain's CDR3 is CAWSQGLSGANVLTF. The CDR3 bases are TGTGCCTGGAGTCAGGGGCTCTCTGGGGCCAACGTCCTGACTTTC.

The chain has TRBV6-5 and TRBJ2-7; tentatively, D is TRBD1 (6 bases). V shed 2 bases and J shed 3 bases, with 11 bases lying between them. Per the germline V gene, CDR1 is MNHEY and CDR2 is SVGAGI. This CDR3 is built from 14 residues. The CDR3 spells CASSYGVGGYEQYF. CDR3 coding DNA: TGTGCCAGCAGTTACGGGGTAGGGGGCTACGAGCAGTACTTC.

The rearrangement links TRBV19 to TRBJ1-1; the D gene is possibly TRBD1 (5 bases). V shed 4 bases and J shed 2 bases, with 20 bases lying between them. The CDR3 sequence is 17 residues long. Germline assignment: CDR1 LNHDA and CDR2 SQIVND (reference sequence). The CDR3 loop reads CASSKGFRGEINTEAFF. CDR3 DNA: TGTGCCAGTAGTAAAGGTTTTCGGGGGGAGATAAACACTGAAGCTTTCTTT.

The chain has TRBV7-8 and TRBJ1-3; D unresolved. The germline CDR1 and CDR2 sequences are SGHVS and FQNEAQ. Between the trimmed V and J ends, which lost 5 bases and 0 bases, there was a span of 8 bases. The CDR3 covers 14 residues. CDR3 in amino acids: CASSAPDSGNTIYF. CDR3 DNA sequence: TGTGCCAGCAGCGCTCCAGACTCTGGAAACACCATATATTTT.

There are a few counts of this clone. Written as DNA, the CDR3 is TGTGCCAGCAGTTCAGAGGGGACAAAGCCGTTCTTC. Translation gives CASSSEGTKPFF. The chain combines TRBV12-3 or TRBV12-4 with TRBJ2-1, with D perhaps TRBD1 (6 bases). Trimming removed 4 bases at V and 15 bases at J, with 16 bases between. The CDR3 is 12 amino acids.

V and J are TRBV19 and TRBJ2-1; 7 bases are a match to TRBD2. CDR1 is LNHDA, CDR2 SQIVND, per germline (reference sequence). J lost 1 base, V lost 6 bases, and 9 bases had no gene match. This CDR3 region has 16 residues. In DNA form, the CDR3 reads TGTGCCAGTAGCCCTAGCGGAGACGGGTCCTACAATGAGCAGTTCTTC. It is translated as CASSPSGDGSYNEQFF.

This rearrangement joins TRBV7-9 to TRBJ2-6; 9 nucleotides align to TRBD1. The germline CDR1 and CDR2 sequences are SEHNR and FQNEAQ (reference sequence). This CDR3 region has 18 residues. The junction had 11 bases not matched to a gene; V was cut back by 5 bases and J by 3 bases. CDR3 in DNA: TGTGCCAGCAGCCTAACACCGGGACAGGGACTTGGGGCCAACGTCCTGACTTTC. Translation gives CASSLTPGQGLGANVLTF.

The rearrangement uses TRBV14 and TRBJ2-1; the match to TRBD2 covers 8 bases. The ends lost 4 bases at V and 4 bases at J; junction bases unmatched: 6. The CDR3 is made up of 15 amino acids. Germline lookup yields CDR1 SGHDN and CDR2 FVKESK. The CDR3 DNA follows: TGTGCCAGCAGCCTTTGGACTAGCAGGTACAATGAGCAGTTCTTC. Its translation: CASSLWTSRYNEQFF.

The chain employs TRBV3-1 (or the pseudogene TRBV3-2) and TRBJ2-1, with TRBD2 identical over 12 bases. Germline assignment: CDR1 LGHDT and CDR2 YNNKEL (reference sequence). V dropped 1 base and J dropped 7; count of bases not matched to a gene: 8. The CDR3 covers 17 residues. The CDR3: CASSQVASGRAGNEQFF. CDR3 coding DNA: TGTGCCAGCAGCCAAGTTGCTAGCGGGAGGGCCGGGAATGAGCAGTTCTTC.

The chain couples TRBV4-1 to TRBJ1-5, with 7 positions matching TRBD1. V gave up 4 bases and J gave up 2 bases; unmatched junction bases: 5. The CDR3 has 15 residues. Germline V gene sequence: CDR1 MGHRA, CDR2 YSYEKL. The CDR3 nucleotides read TGCGCCAGCAGCCCAACAGGGGCAGGCAATCAGCCCCAGCATTTT. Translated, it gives CASSPTGAGNQPQHF.